These 15 T cell receptor beta chains were sequenced from one sample in a study of blood T cells in healthy people across ages. A sample-barcoded 5' primer and a J-beta primer mix were used in a second PCR of about 7 to 12 cycles. A single record per CDR3 protein comes from TCRdb applying MiXCR to the 5' RACE reads. There are 600,000 to 1,000,000 distinct CDR3 sequences in the sample; 25% occur only once, and under 4.5% lies in the top ten. The same sample was also studied in work on T cells of mothers and their children.

The material sequenced was blood. Every receptor here comes from a boy younger than 18 in good health.

This clonotype has only a few counts. The chain uses TRBV3-1 and TRBJ2-5, with 7 nucleotides matching TRBD1. Germline V gives CDR1 LGHDT, CDR2 YNNKEL (reference sequence). The V gene end was trimmed by 4 bases and the J gene end by 5 bases; junction bases not matched to a gene: 13. CDR3 size: 16 residues. CDR3 coding DNA: TGTGCCAGCAGCCTACAGTCGACAGGGTTTGGGGAGACCCAGTACTTC. Translated: CASSLQSTGFGETQYF.

The J gene is TRBJ1-1, the V gene TRBV15; possibly TRBD1 for D (5 bases). The CDR3 sequence is 14 residues long. Looked up from germline, CDR1 is LNHNV and CDR2 is YYDKDF (reference sequence). V lost 1 base and J 2 bases, leaving 8 bases between the germline ends. This chain's CDR3 is CATSRAGPNTEAFF. The CDR3 coding sequence is TGTGCCACCAGCAGAGCGGGGCCCAACACTGAAGCTTTCTTT.

V and J are TRBV6-6 and TRBJ2-1; D may be TRBD1 or TRBD2 (6 bases each). V was cut by 6 bases and J by 6 bases, with 24 bases left in between. The CDR3 loop spans 17 amino acids. Germline V gene lookup returns CDR1 MNHNY and CDR2 SVGAGI (reference sequence). The CDR3 spells CASSLHAGQVGPNEQFF. The CDR3, as DNA: TGTGCCAGCAGCCTGCACGCGGGACAAGTGGGACCCAATGAGCAGTTCTTC.

This clonotype was counted only a few times. A junction boundary mismatches the germline segment, possibly from a read error. The J gene is TRBJ2-3, the V gene TRBV27; 7 nucleotides line up with TRBD1. This CDR3 region has 14 residues. Germline V gene data show CDR1 as MNHEY and CDR2 as SMNVEV (reference sequence). CDR3 sequence: CASSFGQDTDTQYF. The CDR3, as DNA: TGCGCCAGCAGCTTCGGACAGGACACAGATACGCAGTATTTT.

In its sample, this clonotype was seen a few times. One junction end does not reproduce the germline sequence, and a read error may be involved. The genes are TRBV6-1 and TRBJ1-2, with D maybe TRBD1 (6 bases). Per germline, CDR1 MNHNS and CDR2 SASEGT. The CDR3 has 17 residues. Here the CDR3 DNA reads TGTGCCAGCAGTCCCCCCATTGGGGCAGGGGATAACTATGGCTACGCCTTC. This sequence encodes CASSPPIGAGDNYGYAF.

This clonotype was counted between two and nine times. J is TRBJ2-5 and V is TRBV7-2, with 7 bases identical to TRBD1. The J call may be faulty, since TRBJ2-7 better matches the DNA end. From germline, CDR1 is SGHTA and CDR2 FQGNSA. The CDR3 consists of 14 residues. The CDR3: CASSLIGTDYEQYF. CDR3 coding DNA: TGTGCCAGCAGCCTCATCGGGACAGACTACGAGCAGTACTTC.

This clonotype was observed a handful of times. The chain carries TRBV29-1 and TRBJ2-5; the D call may be TRBD1 or TRBD2 (6 bases each). This CDR3 spans 12 amino acids. The V gene lost 5 bases and the J gene lost 5 bases, with 12 bases spanning the gap. Germline lookup yields CDR1 SQVTM and CDR2 ANQGSEA. CDR3 in DNA: TGCAGCGTTAACGGGGGCGGGGAGACCCAGTACTTC. This codes for CSVNGGGETQYF. The full variable domain, completed using reference TRBV29-1 and TRBJ2-5, is SAVISQKPSRDICQRGTSLTIQCQVDSQVTMMFWYRQQPGQSLTLIATANQGSEATYESGFVIDKFPISRPNLTFSTLTVSNMSPEDSSIYLCSVNGGGETQYFGPGTRLLVL.

For this clonotype: The junction departs from germline at one end; a sequencing error may be responsible. This rearrangement joins TRBV5-5 to TRBJ2-3, with a possible D match to TRBD1 (6 bases). In germline, CDR1 is SGHKS, CDR2 YYEKEE (reference sequence). This CDR3 contains 18 residues. CDR3 DNA: TGTGCCAGCAGCTTGGGCGAAAAATACAGGGATAAAGGAGATACGCGGTATTTT. Amino acid sequence: CASSLGEKYRDKGDTRYF.

The V and J genes are TRBV3-1 and TRBJ2-1; D may be TRBD1 (6 bases). The CDR3 length is 19 residues. Germline lookup yields CDR1 LGHDT and CDR2 YNNKEL (reference sequence). Trimming pared 1 base from V and 0 bases from J, leaving 19 bases between. For the CDR3, the DNA is TGTGCCAGCAGCCAAGTCCTGATTGTGGACAGCAGCTCCTACAATGAGCAGTTCTTC. Protein sequence: CASSQVLIVDSSSYNEQFF.

This clonotype was counted only a few times. The chain employs TRBV3-1 and TRBJ2-1, with D unresolved. Germline V gene lookup returns CDR1 LGHDT and CDR2 YNNKEL (reference sequence). V lost 8 bases and J 5 bases, leaving 13 bases between the germline ends. There are 13 residues in the CDR3. The CDR3 DNA sequence: TGTGCCAGCCGGCGACCTGAGAACAATGAGCAGTTCTTC. Encoded protein: CASRRPENNEQFF.

The chain joins TRBV6-5 to TRBJ2-1; D gene ambiguous. The CDR3 spans 12 residues. CDR1 is MNHEY and CDR2 is SVGAGI in the germline V gene. Deletions cut 6 bases from V and 11 bases from J, with 14 bases between. The CDR3 sequence is CASRSNDPQQFF. CDR3 bases: TGTGCCAGCAGGTCCAATGATCCGCAGCAGTTCTTC.

J is TRBJ2-3 and V is TRBV21-1; the DNA was not used to check the table's D call, TRBD2. TRBV21-1 is labeled a pseudogene. The CDR3 is made up of 21 amino acids. As DNA, the CDR3 is TGTGCCAGCAGCAAATTCTATGCTAGCGGGACCCTAAGCTATGGCACAGATACGCAGTATTTT. Encoded protein: CASSKFYASGTLSYGTDTQYF.

Comment on this clonotype: This could be a read error, since a much larger clone is one nucleotide away. The V and J genes are TRBV7-2 and TRBJ2-7; no clear D. Germline CDR1 is SGHTA and CDR2 is FQGNSA. There are 13 residues in the CDR3. V lost 1 base and J 4 bases, leaving 8 bases between the germline ends. This CDR3 is CASSLGGEYEQYF. CDR3 sequence (DNA): TGTGCCAGCAGCTTAGGCGGTGAATACGAGCAGTACTTC.

The chain carries TRBV7-9 and TRBJ1-2; D may be TRBD1 (6 bases). With 3 bases removed from V and 5 bases from J, the gap between germline ends came to 16 bases. CDR1 and CDR2 from the germline V gene are SEHNR and FQNEAQ (reference sequence). This CDR3 has 15 residues. The CDR3 DNA sequence: TGTGCCAGCAGCTTGTTGTGGACAGACCAGTATGGCTACACCTTC. It translates to CASSLLWTDQYGYTF.

V usage is TRBV18 and J usage is TRBJ1-2, with TRBD1 identical over 8 bases. There are 16 residues in the CDR3. Germline loops: CDR1 KGHSH, CDR2 LQKENI. After removal of 0 bases from V and 3 bases from J, the junction contained 6 bases not matched to a gene. The CDR3 loop reads CASSPPETGGDYGYTF. The CDR3 region has the DNA TGTGCCAGCTCACCACCTGAAACAGGGGGGGACTATGGCTACACCTTC.